This entry features one T cell receptor (beta chain) sequence. These data belong to a study of Ad26.COV2.S vaccination and SARS-CoV-2 variants. Treatment denoted: 19 received Ad26.COV2.S at low or high dose, single or two shots; 5 received placebo; per-sample allocation not given. Sampling was performed 63 days after the first vaccine or placebo injection. The ends were cut back, 6 bases at V and 4 bases at J, with 15 bases in the middle. The germline gives CDR1 MNHEY, CDR2 SVGAGI. CDR3 length equals 14 residues. Produced via immunoSEQ multiplex PCR; TCRdb's table is partial and in-frame only. The table lists some 520,000 clones, around 88% of them singletons.

Sequenced material: peripheral blood, taken in a trial of Ad26.COV2.S vaccine versus placebo. The receptor was isolated from a person between 18 and 65 years old who received the Ad26.COV2.S COVID-19 vaccine or a placebo. The chain recombines TRBV6-5 with TRBJ2-5; weak D call: TRBD2 (6 bases). In nucleotides, the CDR3 is TGTGCCAGCAGCCGAACTAGCTTAGCAGAGACCCAGTACTTC. Translation gives CASSRTSLAETQYF.